The clone carrying this TCR beta chain was observed many times. Germline values: CDR1 PRHDT, CDR2 FYEKMQ (reference sequence). The CDR3 is made up of 17 amino acids. The V segment lost 6 bases and the J segment 6 bases; nucleotides outside the gene matches: 14. The data were obtained in a study of T cells in Graves' hyperthyroidism and ophthalmopathy. Amplification of TCR beta CDR3 regions used RNA as the template. The TCR CDR3 was amplified in a first-round RT-PCR using the HTBI primer set. TCRdb recomputed calls from the multiplex PCR reads with MiXCR, one row per CDR3 protein. The table lists fewer than 550,000 distinct CDR3 sequences, less than 20% of them singletons.

The sequence was obtained from a woman aged 18-29 years with Graves' hyperthyroidism. The material sequenced was blood. The chain uses TRBV13 and TRBJ1-2; the match to TRBD1 covers 12 bases. CDR3 amino acids: CASSDRDRGRISDGYTF. The CDR3 nucleotides read TGTGCCAGCAGTGACCGGGACAGGGGGCGCATTTCCGATGGCTACACCTTC. The whole variable domain, remainder taken from reference TRBV13 and TRBJ1-2, is AAGVIQSPRHLIKEKRETATLKCYPIPRHDTVYWYQQGPGQDPQFLISFYEKMQSDKGSIPDRFSAQQFSDYHSELNMSSLELGDSALYFCASSDRDRGRISDGYTFGSGTRLTVV.